The 17 T cell receptor beta chains reported below all come from one sample, sequenced in a study of technical replicates of blood from several donors. The table came from immunoSEQ multiplex PCR; TCRdb's copy has only in-frame clones and leaves some out. This sample yields around 80,000 clones, of which approximately 94% are seen a single time; approximately 0.25% belongs to the top ten. The source material was T cells isolated from PBMCs. These receptors were taken from a human donor in good health.

The chain uses TRBV29-1 and TRBJ1-2; 11 positions match TRBD1. CDR1 is SQVTM and CDR2 is ANQGSEA in the germline V gene. The CDR3 is 14 amino acids. Unmatched junction bases numbered 6, after V lost 6 bases and J lost 3 bases. The CDR3 sequence: CSVQDRGQDYGYTF. CDR3 nucleotide sequence: TGCAGCGTGCAGGACAGGGGGCAGGACTATGGCTACACCTTC.

The V and J genes are TRBV5-6 and TRBJ2-3, with a tentative D call TRBD2 (5 bases). Trimming shortened V by 2 bases and J by 2 bases, and 9 bases separated the two germline ends. Germline CDR1 and CDR2: SGHDT and YYEEEE. The CDR3 is 14 amino acids. The CDR3 spells CASSFGRDTDTQYF. For the CDR3, the DNA is TGTGCCAGCAGCTTTGGTCGGGACACAGATACGCAGTATTTT.

V gene TRBV7-8 combines with J gene TRBJ1-2; D ambiguous. CDR3 length: 15 residues. The V gene's germline CDR1 is SGHVS and CDR2 FQNEAQ. V was clipped by 0 bases and J by 5 bases, with 13 bases between them. The CDR3 is CASSLARRDTYGYTF. The CDR3 DNA is TGTGCCAGCAGCTTAGCCCGGAGGGATACATATGGCTACACCTTC.

This sequence joins TRBV5-6 and TRBJ2-4; possibly TRBD2 for D (5 bases). Trimming took off 0 bases at V and 0 bases at J, with 10 bases between the two ends. The CDR3 runs to 16 residues. Germline V CDR1 and CDR2: SGHDT, YYEEEE. The CDR3 loop reads CASSLGGSAAKNIQYF. CDR3 DNA sequence: TGTGCCAGCAGCTTGGGAGGGAGCGCAGCCAAAAACATTCAGTACTTC.

V is TRBV27 and J is TRBJ1-5, with D perhaps TRBD1 (5 bases). The CDR3 is 16 residues long. CDR1 and CDR2 from the germline V gene are MNHEY and SMNVEV (reference sequence). V was shortened by 0 bases and J by 4 bases, with 13 bases between the two germline ends. The CDR3 sequence is CASSLSVQGVNQPQHF. The CDR3 DNA sequence: TGTGCCAGCAGTTTATCGGTCCAGGGCGTTAATCAGCCCCAGCATTTT.

The V call is TRBV7-8, the J call TRBJ2-7; tentative D call: TRBD2 (5 bases). Trimming removed 1 base from V and 6 bases from J, with 10 bases in between. CDR3 length: 13 amino acids. Germline lookup yields CDR1 SGHVS and CDR2 FQNEAQ. The CDR3 is CASSLGSGLEQYF. DNA for the CDR3: TGTGCCAGCAGCTTAGGATCTGGACTCGAGCAGTACTTC.

The chain employs TRBV5-1 and TRBJ1-5, with TRBD1 matching over 7 bases. This CDR3 is built from 14 residues. V gave up 1 base and J gave up 6 bases; unmatched junction bases: 4. Germline V gene lookup returns CDR1 SGHRS and CDR2 YFSETQ. CDR3 residues: CASSLTGQTQPQHF. DNA for the CDR3: TGCGCCAGCAGCTTGACGGGACAGACTCAGCCCCAGCATTTT.

The V call is TRBV19, the J call TRBJ1-2, with 9 positions matching TRBD1. Per the germline V gene, CDR1 is LNHDA and CDR2 is SQIVND (reference sequence). Trimming at V came to 5 bases and at J to 2 bases, leaving 12 bases not matched to a gene. The CDR3 length is 17 residues. In DNA form, the CDR3 reads TGTGCCAGTAGTGGGGGGCTCCGGGACAGGGAGAACTATGGCTACACCTTC. This sequence encodes CASSGGLRDRENYGYTF.

V usage is TRBV27 and J usage is TRBJ2-7; D might be TRBD2 (5 bases). CDR1 and CDR2 (germline): MNHEY, SMNVEV (reference sequence). The CDR3 runs to 16 residues. V gave up 2 bases and J gave up 3 bases, with 17 bases separating them. The CDR3 sequence: CASSLRGGGNNYEQYF. The CDR3 region has the DNA TGTGCCAGCAGTTTAAGAGGAGGAGGTAATAACTACGAGCAGTACTTC.

V gene TRBV7-9 combines with J gene TRBJ1-4; D gene unclear. CDR1 is SEHNR, CDR2 FQNEAQ, per germline (reference sequence). The V gene lost 8 bases and the J gene lost 0 bases, with 10 bases spanning the gap. CDR3 length: 14 amino acids. CDR3 bases: TGTGCCAGCCGAGCCATTGCAACTAATGAAAAACTGTTTTTT. Translated, it gives CASRAIATNEKLFF.

The genes are TRBV6-1 and TRBJ1-4, with a tentative D call TRBD1 (6 bases). The V and J ends lost 2 bases and 8 bases respectively, with 12 bases between them. Germline lookup yields CDR1 MNHNS and CDR2 SASEGT. The CDR3 is 14 residues long. The CDR3 is CASSERDNGEKLFF. The CDR3 DNA sequence: TGTGCCAGCAGTGAACGGGACAATGGCGAAAAACTGTTTTTT.

The gene calls are TRBV5-6 and TRBJ1-3; 7 nucleotides line up with TRBD1. The CDR3 is 13 residues long. The ends lost 3 bases at V and 4 bases at J; junction bases unmatched: 1. The germline CDR1 and CDR2 sequences are SGHDT and YYEEEE. In DNA, the CDR3 is TGTGCCAGCAGCTCAGGGGGAGGAAACACCATATATTTT. Protein: CASSSGGGNTIYF.

The genes are TRBV2 and TRBJ2-2, with D perhaps TRBD2 (7 bases). The CDR3 spans 13 residues. The germline gives CDR1 SNHLY, CDR2 FYNNEI. The V end lost 9 bases, the J end lost 4 bases, and 12 bases lay between the germline ends. CDR3 in DNA: TGTGCCAGAGGGGGGGCTGGCACCGGGGAGCTGTTTTTT. It specifies CARGGAGTGELFF.

This clone was observed once. The chain couples TRBV7-2 to TRBJ1-5; 12 bases map to TRBD1. CDR1 is SGHTA, CDR2 FQGNSA, per germline. The CDR3 runs to 19 residues. The ends lost 1 base at V and 6 bases at J; junction bases unmatched: 13. CDR3 sequence reads: CASSLEGDRGRLSGQPQHF. As DNA, the CDR3 is TGTGCCAGCAGCTTAGAAGGGGACAGGGGGCGGTTAAGCGGTCAGCCCCAGCATTTT.

CDR3 nucleotides: TGTGCCAGCAGCTTATCGGGACAGACCTACGAGCAGTACTTC. Its translation is CASSLSGQTYEQYF. The chain recombines TRBV11-2 with TRBJ2-7, with 7 bases identical to TRBD1. CDR1 is SGHAT, CDR2 FQNNGV, per germline. This CDR3 spans 14 amino acids. The V segment lost 2 bases and the J segment 2 bases; nucleotides outside the gene matches: 3.

The chain couples TRBV19 to TRBJ1-2, with 8 positions matching TRBD1. The CDR3 length is 14 residues. Germline-derived CDR1 and CDR2 are LNHDA and SQIVND (reference sequence). The junction had 7 bases not matched to a gene; V was cut back by 5 bases and J by 5 bases. The CDR3 loop reads CASSPTGVGYGYTF. The CDR3 DNA follows: TGTGCCAGTAGTCCGACAGGGGTTGGATATGGCTACACCTTC.

This clone was recorded a few times. The chain couples TRBV7-9 to TRBJ1-4, with 10 bases lining up with TRBD1. Germline V lookup: CDR1 SEHNR, CDR2 FQNEAQ (reference sequence). The J segment lost 8 bases and the V segment lost 3 bases, leaving 3 bases of the junction unmatched. This CDR3 is 14 amino acids long. Here the CDR3 DNA reads TGTGCCAGCAGCTTGACAGGGGGCGGGGAAAAACTGTTTTTT. Encoded protein: CASSLTGGGEKLFF.